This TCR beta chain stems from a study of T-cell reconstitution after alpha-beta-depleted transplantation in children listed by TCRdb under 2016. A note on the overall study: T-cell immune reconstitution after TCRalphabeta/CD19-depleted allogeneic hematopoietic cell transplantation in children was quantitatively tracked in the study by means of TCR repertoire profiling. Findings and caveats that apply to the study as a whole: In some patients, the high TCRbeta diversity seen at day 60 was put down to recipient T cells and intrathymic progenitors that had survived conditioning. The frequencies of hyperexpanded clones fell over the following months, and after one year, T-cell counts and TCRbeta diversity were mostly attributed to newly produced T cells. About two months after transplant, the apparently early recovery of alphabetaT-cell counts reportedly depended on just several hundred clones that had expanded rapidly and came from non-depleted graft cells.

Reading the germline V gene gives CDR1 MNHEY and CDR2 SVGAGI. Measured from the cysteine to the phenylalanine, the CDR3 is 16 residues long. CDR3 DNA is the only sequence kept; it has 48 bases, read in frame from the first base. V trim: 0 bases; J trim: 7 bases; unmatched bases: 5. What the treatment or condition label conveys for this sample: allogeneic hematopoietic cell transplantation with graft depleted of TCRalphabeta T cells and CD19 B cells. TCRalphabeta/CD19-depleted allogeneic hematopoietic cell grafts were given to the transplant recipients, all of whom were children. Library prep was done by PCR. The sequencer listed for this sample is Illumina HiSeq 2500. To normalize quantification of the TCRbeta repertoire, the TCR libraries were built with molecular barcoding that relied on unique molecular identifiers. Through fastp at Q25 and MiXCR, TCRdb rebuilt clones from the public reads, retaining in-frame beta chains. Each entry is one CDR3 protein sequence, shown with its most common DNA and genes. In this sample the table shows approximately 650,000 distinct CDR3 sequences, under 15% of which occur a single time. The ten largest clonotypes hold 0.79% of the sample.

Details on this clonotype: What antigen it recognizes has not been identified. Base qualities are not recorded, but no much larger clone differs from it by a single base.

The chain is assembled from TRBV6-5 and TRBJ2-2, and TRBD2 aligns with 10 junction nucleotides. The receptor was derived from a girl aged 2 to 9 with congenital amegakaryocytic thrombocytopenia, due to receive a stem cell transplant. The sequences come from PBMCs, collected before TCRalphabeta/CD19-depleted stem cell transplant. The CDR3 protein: CASSYSAGGPSGELFF. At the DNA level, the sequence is TGTGCCAGCAGTTACTCAGCGGGAGGGCCCAGCGGGGAGCTGTTTTTT.